Shown below are 17 T cell receptor beta chains from a single sample sequenced in a study of blood T cell repertoires in COVID-19. TCRdb's table, derived via immunoSEQ multiplex PCR, lists solely in-frame clones and lacks some. The data contain 81,000 or so clones, about 88% of them seen just once; the ten biggest clones take up 9% to 15%. Sequencing input: peripheral blood. The receptors stem from a man in his 70s with active or convalescent COVID-19.

The CDR3 spells CASSYGSGGGKKLFF. In DNA, the CDR3 is TGTGCCAGCAGTTACGGTAGCGGGGGGGGTAAAAAACTGTTTTTT. This sequence joins TRBV6-5 and TRBJ1-4; D may be TRBD1 (5 bases). Trimming took 2 bases from V and 9 from J, leaving 16 bases between them. The CDR3 is 15 amino acids. Germline V CDR1 and CDR2: MNHEY, SVGAGI.

V gene TRBV20-1 combines with J gene TRBJ1-2; D not certain. This CDR3 comprises 11 residues. Deletions cut 5 bases from V and 7 bases from J, with 11 bases between. Germline CDR1 reads DFQATT; CDR2 reads SNEGSKA (reference sequence). The CDR3 coding sequence is TGCAGTGCTCCTAGCATAATTGGCTACACCTTC. This gives the protein CSAPSIIGYTF.

The chain joins TRBV6-1 to TRBJ1-1; D is unclear. V was cut by 5 bases and J by 0 bases, with 4 bases left in between. This CDR3 has 12 amino acids. Germline lookup yields CDR1 MNHNS and CDR2 SASEGT. The CDR3: CASSPMNTEAFF. CDR3 nucleotides: TGTGCCAGCAGTCCTATGAACACTGAAGCTTTCTTT.

The gene calls are TRBV7-9 and TRBJ1-2, with D unclear. Trimming took off 4 bases at V and 10 bases at J, with 13 bases between the two ends. Per germline, CDR1 SEHNR and CDR2 FQNEAQ (reference sequence). CDR3 size: 12 residues. Here the CDR3 reads CASSSRTGDYTF. The CDR3 coding sequence is TGTGCCAGCAGCTCCCGTACTGGAGACTACACCTTC.

V and J are TRBV27 and TRBJ2-5; 9 bases align to TRBD1. With 1 base clipped from V and 5 bases from J, the junction kept 11 bases outside the gene matches. The germline V gene encodes CDR1 MNHEY and CDR2 SMNVEV (reference sequence). This CDR3 spans 17 amino acids. The CDR3 coding sequence is TGTGCCAGCAGTTTATTTTTTATACAGGGGGCGGGCGAGACCCAGTACTTC. This sequence encodes CASSLFFIQGAGETQYF.

On this clone itself: Distinct nucleotide sequences in the sample also encode this CDR3. The J gene is TRBJ1-1, the V gene TRBV2; maybe TRBD1 (5 bases). CDR1 is SNHLY, CDR2 FYNNEI, per germline. Trimming took 6 bases from V and 0 from J, leaving 8 bases between them. The CDR3 covers 13 residues. CDR3 region: CASRRQLNTEAFF. CDR3 DNA sequence: TGTGCCAGCAGGCGACAGTTGAACACTGAAGCTTTCTTT.

This CDR3 reads CASSLDLPADTQYF. The DNA of the CDR3 is TGCGCCAGCAGCTTGGATTTACCGGCAGATACGCAGTATTTT. The V and J genes are TRBV5-1 and TRBJ2-3; D unresolved. The CDR3 is 14 amino acids. Germline V lookup: CDR1 SGHRS, CDR2 YFSETQ. Trimming shortened V by 0 bases and J by 4 bases, and 9 bases separated the two germline ends.

A single count supports this clone. The chain is built from TRBV5-1 and TRBJ1-6, with D possibly being TRBD1 (6 bases). V was pared by 0 bases and J by 0 bases, with 13 bases between. Germline loops: CDR1 SGHRS, CDR2 YFSETQ. The length of the CDR3 is 18 residues. CDR3 DNA sequence: TGCGCCAGCAGCTTGGCGCAGGGGCACAGCTCCTATAATTCACCCCTCCACTTT. Translating it yields CASSLAQGHSSYNSPLHF.

The V gene is TRBV2, the J gene TRBJ2-6, with D possibly being TRBD1 (5 bases). The CDR3 covers 20 residues. V was pared by 2 bases and J by 0 bases, with 20 bases between. The germline gives CDR1 SNHLY, CDR2 FYNNEI. The CDR3 sequence: CASSEFLPLTASSGANVLTF. The CDR3 DNA reads TGTGCCAGCAGTGAATTTCTTCCGTTGACAGCTAGCTCTGGGGCCAACGTCCTGACTTTC. Together with reference TRBV2 and TRBJ2-6, the CDR3 gives the full variable domain: EPEVTQTPSHQVTQMGQEVILRCVPISNHLYFYWYRQILGQKVEFLVSFYNNEISEKSEIFDDQFSVERPDGSNFTLKIRSTKLEDSAMYFCASSEFLPLTASSGANVLTFGAGSRLTVL.

The chain employs TRBV9 and TRBJ2-5; D is unresolved. V lost 0 bases and J lost 4, with 7 bases in between. This CDR3 is 13 amino acids long. In germline, CDR1 is SGDLS, CDR2 YYNGEE. The CDR3 sequence: CASSVGLVETQYF. The CDR3 nucleotides read TGTGCCAGCAGCGTAGGCCTAGTAGAGACCCAGTACTTC.

This chain joins TRBV4-1 and TRBJ2-3; D call uncertain. V shed 3 bases and J shed 1 base, with 8 bases lying between them. Germline V gene lookup returns CDR1 MGHRA and CDR2 YSYEKL. The length of the CDR3 is 14 residues. The CDR3 region is CASSQVGGTDTQYF. The CDR3 nucleotides are TGCGCCAGCAGCCAGGTTGGAGGCACAGATACGCAGTATTTT.

The table lists this clone with a count of one. This chain uses TRBV7-2 with TRBJ2-5, with 7 nucleotides matching TRBD1. The CDR3 extends over 15 amino acids. Looked up from germline, CDR1 is SGHTA and CDR2 is FQGNSA. The J segment lost 7 bases and the V segment lost 5 bases, leaving 13 bases of the junction unmatched. The CDR3 here is CASSPSGQALWTQYF. The CDR3 bases are TGTGCCAGCAGCCCTTCAGGACAGGCCCTTTGGACCCAGTACTTC. The complete variable domain, with remaining parts taken from reference TRBV7-2 and TRBJ2-5, reads GAGVSQSPSNKVTEKGKDVELRCDPISGHTALYWYRQSLGQGLEFLIYFQGNSAPDKSGLPSDRFSAERTGGSVSTLTIQRTQQEDSAVYLCASSPSGQALWTQYFGPGTRLLVL.

The chain joins TRBV5-1 to TRBJ1-2, with D uncertain. Germline V gene lookup returns CDR1 SGHRS and CDR2 YFSETQ. V was pared by 3 bases and J by 5 bases, with 14 bases between. This CDR3 has 14 residues. This CDR3 is CASSSSGLTYGYTF. CDR3 nucleotides: TGCGCCAGCAGCTCCAGTGGGCTCACGTATGGCTACACCTTC.

The chain employs TRBV9 and TRBJ2-3, with TRBD2 matching over 7 bases. Germline CDR1 is SGDLS and CDR2 is YYNGEE. Trimming took 2 bases from V and 5 from J; bases not matched to a gene: 11. CDR3 size: 16 residues. CDR3 nucleotide sequence: TGTGCCAGCAGCGTGAGGACTAGTGCAGGTCTAGATACGCAGTATTTT. Its protein product is CASSVRTSAGLDTQYF.

The chain carries TRBV5-1 and TRBJ1-1, with D unresolved. The CDR3 consists of 13 residues. Germline V CDR1 and CDR2: SGHRS, YFSETQ. Trimming cost V 0 bases and J 7 bases, with 10 bases left between them. This chain's CDR3 is CASSLEKPGEAFF. CDR3 DNA sequence: TGCGCCAGCAGCTTGGAGAAGCCGGGTGAAGCTTTCTTT.

This clone occurred a few times. The chain employs TRBV2 and TRBJ1-1, with 9 bases fitting TRBD1. Trimming at V came to 10 bases and at J to 4 bases, leaving 4 bases not matched to a gene. Germline V gene lookup returns CDR1 SNHLY and CDR2 FYNNEI. The CDR3 consists of 12 residues. The CDR3 protein is CATQTGGTEAFF. CDR3 nucleotide sequence: TGTGCCACCCAGACAGGGGGCACTGAAGCTTTCTTT.

The chain is built from TRBV6-5 and TRBJ2-7; 9 bases align to TRBD1. V trimming: 5 bases; J trimming: 2 bases; junction bases outside the gene matches: 7. Germline lookup yields CDR1 MNHEY and CDR2 SVGAGI. The CDR3 loop spans 15 amino acids. CDR3 protein: CASSTLDRGAYEQYF. In DNA, the CDR3 is TGTGCCAGCAGTACCCTGGACAGGGGAGCCTACGAGCAGTACTTC.